The clone carrying this T cell receptor beta chain was seen more than once but under ten times. The data originate from a study of blood T cell repertoires in COVID-19. Study in general: There were acute and convalescent COVID-19 samples, and they came from the United States, Italy and Spain.

V gave up 3 bases and J gave up 15 bases, with 20 bases separating them. CDR1 is SGHNT, CDR2 YYREEE, per germline (reference sequence). The CDR3 consists of 13 residues. The repertoire was sequenced with immunoSEQ multiplex PCR; TCRdb's copy has only in-frame clones and lacks some. The table records tens of thousands of clones, 86% of them present only once. This sequence was found in a woman at least 80 years old with acute or convalescent COVID-19. The chain recombines TRBV5-4 with TRBJ2-3; D is uncertain. Material for sequencing was peripheral blood. CDR3 nucleotide sequence: TGTGCCAGCAGCTCGCAAAGACTCGTATCCTTATATTTT. Amino acid sequence: CASSSQRLVSLYF.